Below are 26 T cell receptor beta chains sequenced from a single sample in a study of glioma-infiltrating T cells after dendritic cell vaccination. Repertoires were generated with immunoSEQ multiplex PCR, while TCRdb's copy carries only in-frame clones and drops some. The sample lists roughly 85,000 clones, 85% occurring once. Stated time point: after dendritic cell vaccination, including at tumor progression/relapse. Material: blood, obtained after dendritic cell vaccination. These receptors were collected from a human donor with glioblastoma.

J is TRBJ1-1 and V is TRBV19, with no clear D. Deletions cut 3 bases from V and 0 bases from J, with 14 bases between. Germline V CDR1 and CDR2: LNHDA, SQIVND (reference sequence). The CDR3 has 16 amino acids. CDR3 amino acids: CASSILDTTMNTEAFF. CDR3 in DNA: TGTGCCAGTAGTATTCTTGACACAACCATGAACACTGAAGCTTTCTTT.

This clone was seen more than once but under ten times. The chain links TRBV7-9 to TRBJ2-2; TRBD1 aligns across 7 bases. V was clipped by 4 bases and J by 4 bases; unmatched bases: 9. From germline, CDR1 is SEHNR and CDR2 FQNEAQ (reference sequence). The CDR3 consists of 16 residues. The DNA of the CDR3 is TGTGCCAGCAGCTCCCTCCGCCAGGGGGTCACCGGGGAGCTGTTTTTT. Translating it yields CASSSLRQGVTGELFF.

V usage is TRBV7-6 and J usage is TRBJ2-5, with TRBD2 matching over 8 bases. Germline trimming cut 3 bases from V and 1 base from J; bases unmatched to any gene: 1. CDR3 size: 14 residues. Per the germline V gene, CDR1 is SGHVS and CDR2 is FNYEAQ. The CDR3 protein is CASSFTSGQETQYF. The CDR3 DNA reads as TGTGCCAGCAGCTTTACTAGCGGCCAAGAGACCCAGTACTTC.

The chain combines TRBV5-1 with TRBJ1-2, with D unclear. Germline CDR1 reads SGHRS; CDR2 reads YFSETQ. The CDR3 has 12 amino acids. Deletions cut 0 bases from V and 5 bases from J, with 5 bases between. CDR3 sequence reads: CASSLGGYGYTF. As DNA, the CDR3 is TGCGCCAGCAGCTTGGGCGGGTATGGCTACACCTTC. Full variable domain (outside the CDR3, taken from reference TRBV5-1 and TRBJ1-2): KAGVTQTPRYLIKTRGQQVTLSCSPISGHRSVSWYQQTPGQGLQFLFEYFSETQRNKGNFPGRFSGRQFSNSRSEMNVSTLELGDSALYLCASSLGGYGYTFGSGTRLTVV.

The V and J genes are TRBV7-8 and TRBJ2-7, with TRBD1 matching 10 bases. Unmatched junction bases numbered 6, after V lost 6 bases and J lost 1 base. This CDR3 has 15 residues. Germline V lookup: CDR1 SGHVS, CDR2 FQNEAQ. The CDR3 DNA sequence: TGTGCCAGCAGGTCCGACAGGGGGCCTTCCTACGAGCAGTACTTC. Protein: CASRSDRGPSYEQYF.

The chain couples TRBV28 to TRBJ2-7, with 10 bases lining up with TRBD2. Germline CDR1 reads MDHEN; CDR2 reads SYDVKM. The CDR3 length is 19 residues. The V and J ends lost 5 bases and 0 bases, in that order; junction bases with no gene match: 16. DNA for the CDR3: TGTGCCAGCAGTGCAAGGACAACCCAACTAGCGGGATCCTCCTACGAGCAGTACTTC. Translating gives CASSARTTQLAGSSYEQYF.

This clone was seen only a few times. The chain is built from TRBV30 and TRBJ2-1; TRBD2 agrees at 12 bases. After removal of 5 bases from V and 0 bases from J, the junction contained 14 bases not matched to a gene. CDR3 size: 19 residues. Germline loops: CDR1 GTSNPN, CDR2 SVGIG (reference sequence). As DNA, the CDR3 is TGTGCCTGGGGGGGGGCTAGCGGGAGGGCCAGGAGCTCCTACAATGAGCAGTTCTTC. Translating it yields CAWGGASGRARSSYNEQFF.

V usage is TRBV7-9 and J usage is TRBJ2-7; D is perhaps TRBD1 (5 bases). V was clipped by 2 bases and J by 6 bases, with 14 bases between them. The CDR3 covers 14 residues. The V gene's germline CDR1 is SEHNR and CDR2 FQNEAQ (reference sequence). The CDR3 protein is CASSLSGSGSEQYF. The CDR3 bases are TGTGCCAGCAGCTTATCAGGGTCGGGTTCCGAGCAGTACTTC.

Here the CDR3 DNA reads TGTGCCAGCAGTGAACTGGACAGGTACGAGCAGTACTTC. It yields the protein CASSELDRYEQYF. The chain carries TRBV2 and TRBJ2-7, with TRBD1 identical over 7 bases. This CDR3 spans 13 amino acids. The trim removed 2 bases at V and 4 bases at J, leaving 2 bases unmatched. Germline values: CDR1 SNHLY, CDR2 FYNNEI.

The rearrangement joins TRBV4-2 to TRBJ2-1, with 10 bases identical to TRBD1. CDR1 and CDR2 from the germline V gene are LGHNA and YNFKEQ. This CDR3 has 15 amino acids. The V and J ends lost 1 base and 7 bases, in that order; junction bases with no gene match: 4. The CDR3 loop is CASSQGQGAGNEQFF. As DNA, the CDR3 is TGTGCCAGCAGCCAAGGACAGGGGGCAGGGAATGAGCAGTTCTTC.

V usage is TRBV6-1 and J usage is TRBJ1-2; TRBD1 aligns across 10 bases. The V and J ends lost 4 bases and 8 bases, in that order; junction bases with no gene match: 7. CDR3 length: 14 residues. The germline V gene encodes CDR1 MNHNS and CDR2 SASEGT. CDR3 region: CASSGMTGGGGYTF. The CDR3 coding sequence is TGTGCCAGCAGTGGGATGACAGGGGGCGGGGGCTACACCTTC.

V gene TRBV11-2 combines with J gene TRBJ1-1; a weak D match, TRBD1 (6 bases). CDR1 SGHAT and CDR2 FQNNGV come from the germline V gene. V was pared by 5 bases and J by 0 bases, with 16 bases between. CDR3 size: 16 residues. The CDR3 DNA is TGTGCCAGCAGCGCGTCAGGACAGACGATGAACACTGAAGCTTTCTTT. It yields the protein CASSASGQTMNTEAFF. The full variable domain, completed using reference TRBV11-2 and TRBJ1-1, is EAGVAQSPRYKIIEKRQSVAFWCNPISGHATLYWYQQILGQGPKLLIQFQNNGVVDDSQLPKDRFSAERLKGVDSTLKIQPAKLEDSAVYLCASSASGQTMNTEAFFGQGTRLTVV.

The genes are TRBV5-1 and TRBJ2-1, with 8 bases aligning to TRBD2. This CDR3 has 15 amino acids. Germline V gene sequence: CDR1 SGHRS, CDR2 YFSETQ. The ends lost 2 bases at V and 2 bases at J; junction bases unmatched: 3. The DNA of the CDR3 is TGCGCCAGCAGCTTCACTAGCGGAGCCTACAATGAGCAGTTCTTC. This encodes CASSFTSGAYNEQFF.

CDR3 nucleotide sequence: TGTGCCAGCAGTTACCCGCCAGGCTACGAGCAGTACTTC. It is translated as CASSYPPGYEQYF. The genes are TRBV6-5 and TRBJ2-7; D uncertain. Trimming pared 2 bases from V and 3 bases from J, leaving 8 bases between. CDR3 size: 13 residues. Per germline, CDR1 MNHEY and CDR2 SVGAGI.

The chain recombines TRBV4-2 with TRBJ1-2, with TRBD1 matching 7 bases. The J segment lost 5 bases and the V segment lost 4 bases, leaving 4 bases of the junction unmatched. Germline V gene sequence: CDR1 LGHNA, CDR2 YNFKEQ. CDR3 length: 13 residues. CDR3 in DNA: TGTGCCAGCAGCCGGACAGGACCGTATGGCTACACCTTC. Protein: CASSRTGPYGYTF.

CDR3 in DNA: TGTGCCAGCAGCTTCCGGGACTATGGCTACACCTTC. Translated: CASSFRDYGYTF. The chain links TRBV7-9 to TRBJ1-2; no clear D gene. Germline CDR1 SEHNR, CDR2 FQNEAQ (reference sequence). V was cut by 3 bases and J by 3 bases, with 5 bases left in between. The CDR3 sequence is 12 residues long.

J is TRBJ2-7 and V is TRBV5-5, with 8 bases matching TRBD1. This CDR3 is built from 14 residues. Germline V gene data show CDR1 as SGHKS and CDR2 as YYEKEE (reference sequence). V lost 3 bases, J lost 4 bases, and 6 bases stayed unmatched. DNA of the CDR3: TGTGCCAGCAGCTCAGACAGGGGCAGATACGAGCAGTACTTC. Protein product: CASSSDRGRYEQYF.

V usage is TRBV5-1 and J usage is TRBJ1-3; weak D call: TRBD1 (6 bases). This CDR3 has 15 amino acids. V was cut by 0 bases and J by 6 bases, with 13 bases left in between. The germline gives CDR1 SGHRS, CDR2 YFSETQ. The CDR3 loop is CASSLGGGQTNTIYF. The DNA for the CDR3 is TGCGCCAGCAGCTTGGGGGGTGGACAGACAAACACCATATATTTT.

This rearrangement joins TRBV7-6 to TRBJ1-1, with TRBD1 matching over 7 bases. Germline CDR1 reads SGHVS; CDR2 reads FNYEAQ. The CDR3 totals 14 residues. Unmatched junction bases numbered 8, after V lost 5 bases and J lost 5 bases. In nucleotides, the CDR3 is TGTGCCAGCAGCCTGACAGGGTCGTGGACTGAAGCTTTCTTT. Its translation is CASSLTGSWTEAFF. The full variable domain, its missing parts supplied by reference TRBV7-6 and TRBJ1-1, is GAGVSQSPRYKVTKRGQDVALRCDPISGHVSLYWYRQALGQGPEFLTYFNYEAQQDKSGLPNDRFSAERPEGSISTLTIQRTEQRDSAMYRCASSLTGSWTEAFFGQGTRLTVV.

As concerns this clone: At the DNA level, this CDR3 is encoded by other sequences in the same sample as well. The gene calls are TRBV4-3 and TRBJ1-2, with D tentatively TRBD1 (5 bases). The germline CDR1 and CDR2 sequences are LGHNA and YSLEER. This CDR3 region has 17 residues. Trimming left V 0 bases short and J 0 bases short, with 14 bases between. The chain's CDR3 is CASSQDAGQGTNYGYTF. CDR3 DNA: TGCGCCAGCAGCCAAGATGCCGGGCAGGGAACTAACTATGGCTACACCTTC.

V is TRBV7-2 and J is TRBJ1-2, with unresolved D. The V and J ends lost 5 bases and 4 bases respectively, with 14 bases between them. Looked up from germline, CDR1 is SGHTA and CDR2 is FQGNSA. CDR3 size: 14 residues. The CDR3 loop is CASSTSAGFYGYTF. The CDR3 DNA reads as TGTGCCAGCAGCACCTCCGCGGGCTTCTATGGCTACACCTTC. Filled out from reference TRBV7-2 and TRBJ1-2, the complete variable domain reads GAGVSQSPSNKVTEKGKDVELRCDPISGHTALYWYRQSLGQGLEFLIYFQGNSAPDKSGLPSDRFSAERTGGSVSTLTIQRTQQEDSAVYLCASSTSAGFYGYTFGSGTRLTVV.

This chain joins TRBV6-1 and TRBJ2-7; D is perhaps TRBD1 (7 bases). The CDR3 consists of 15 residues. V was trimmed by 2 bases and J by 1 base, leaving 12 bases between them. Per germline, CDR1 MNHNS and CDR2 SASEGT. CDR3 sequence (DNA): TGTGCCAGCAGTGAAAGGGGGGACAGATCCTACGAGCAGTACTTC. It translates to CASSERGDRSYEQYF.

The chain couples TRBV5-1 to TRBJ1-1, with 9 bases lining up with TRBD1. The trim removed 4 bases at V and 1 base at J, leaving 8 bases unmatched. The CDR3 covers 16 residues. The germline CDR1 and CDR2 sequences are SGHRS and YFSETQ. Here the CDR3 DNA reads TGCGCCAGCAGCCTATGGACAGGGGCGGAGAACACTGAAGCTTTCTTT. This gives the protein CASSLWTGAENTEAFF.

The DNA for the CDR3 is TGTGCCAGCAGCACTAACGAGGGAGGGGGCACTGAAGCTTTCTTT. Translation gives CASSTNEGGGTEAFF. This chain links TRBV7-9 with TRBJ1-1; TRBD1 might be the D (6 bases). Trimming left V 5 bases short and J 4 bases short, with 17 bases between. The CDR3 extends over 15 amino acids. The germline gives CDR1 SEHNR, CDR2 FQNEAQ (reference sequence).

The rearrangement joins TRBV27 to TRBJ2-1; a possible D gene is TRBD1 (6 bases). The CDR3 consists of 13 residues. Per germline, CDR1 MNHEY and CDR2 SMNVEV (reference sequence). V was pared by 4 bases and J by 7 bases, with 11 bases between. The CDR3 reads CASSSPGVNEQFF. The CDR3 DNA sequence: TGTGCCAGCAGTTCCCCAGGGGTGAATGAGCAGTTCTTC.

The sample holds a few counts of this clone. This sequence joins TRBV9 and TRBJ2-7; D might be TRBD2 (7 bases). V lost 3 bases to trimming and J lost 0 bases, with 16 bases between them. This CDR3 comprises 16 residues. Germline loops: CDR1 SGDLS, CDR2 YYNGEE. Written as DNA, the CDR3 is TGTGCCAGCAGCGCCGCGAGGGGGGGGAGCTCCTACGAGCAGTACTTC. It is translated as CASSAARGGSSYEQYF.